The clone carrying this T cell receptor beta chain has at least ten counts. Its matching antigen is unknown. This sample is part of a study of T cells in Graves' hyperthyroidism and ophthalmopathy. V was shortened by 0 bases and J by 4 bases, with 9 bases between the two germline ends. The germline V gene has CDR1 LGHDT and CDR2 YNNKEL (reference sequence). The CDR3 is 14 amino acids. Study outcomes and limitations: Researchers found most expanded thyroid clonotypes above 0.001 in blood as well.

It was RNA transcripts that yielded the amplified TCR beta CDR3 regions. Primed by the HTBI set, a first-round RT-PCR was run on the TCR CDR3. TCRdb reprocessed the multiplex PCR reads via MiXCR and lists one record per CDR3 protein. The sample comprises hundreds of thousands of distinct CDR3 sequences, approximately 18% of which are singletons, and approximately 15% rests with the top ten. Sequencing input: blood. V is TRBV3-1 and J is TRBJ1-2, with no clear D. This sequence was found in a woman between 45 and 60 years old with Graves' hyperthyroidism that later progressed to Graves' ophthalmopathy. As DNA, the CDR3 is TGTGCCAGCAGCCAAGACGAGGGATCCTATGGCTACACCTTC. Its translation: CASSQDEGSYGYTF.